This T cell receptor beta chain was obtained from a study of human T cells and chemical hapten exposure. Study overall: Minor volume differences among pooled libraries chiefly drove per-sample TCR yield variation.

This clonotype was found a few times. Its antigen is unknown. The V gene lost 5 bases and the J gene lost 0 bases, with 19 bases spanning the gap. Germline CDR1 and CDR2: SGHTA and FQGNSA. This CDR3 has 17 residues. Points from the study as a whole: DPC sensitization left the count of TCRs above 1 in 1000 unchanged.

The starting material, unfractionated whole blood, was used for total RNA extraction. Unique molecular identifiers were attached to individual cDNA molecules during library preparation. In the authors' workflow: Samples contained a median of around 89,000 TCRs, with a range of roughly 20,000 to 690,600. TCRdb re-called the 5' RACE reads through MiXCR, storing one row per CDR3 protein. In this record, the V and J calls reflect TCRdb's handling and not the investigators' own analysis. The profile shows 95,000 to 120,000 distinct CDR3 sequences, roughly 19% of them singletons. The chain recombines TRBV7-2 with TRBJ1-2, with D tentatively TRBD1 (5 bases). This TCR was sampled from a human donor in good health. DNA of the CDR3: TGTGCCAGCAGCCTCGCGGTGGGGGGAGTCTCTAACTATGGCTACACCTTC. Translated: CASSLAVGGVSNYGYTF.